This T cell receptor (beta chain) is from a study of cytomegalovirus exposure and HLA in healthy donors (dated by TCRdb to the late 2010s). About the full investigation: An earlier analysis of 587 of the donors reported under 300 Gb of sequence data and 117 million unique TCR beta sequences obtained from about 179 million T cells. An early release covering 550 to 700 HLA-typed donors comprised about 290 gigabases of sequencing data and 85 million or so unique TCR sequences. Of the roughly 410 genotyped donors, less than 90% were placed in the genetic ancestry cluster associated with self-reported Caucasian donors. The study was designed to test whether signatures of past pathogen exposure could be identified by cataloging public T cell receptors. The study profiled the T cell repertoires of about 720 subjects by immunosequencing and related them to cytomegalovirus serostatus. A separate validation cohort of 100 to 150 different subjects was used in addition to the approximately 700-subject first cohort. To predict cytomegalovirus infection status, the study brought together high-throughput TCR immunosequencing, statistical association of individual TCRs with disease status, and machine learning. A later analysis re-examined previously published TCR beta repertoires from just over 650 donors and added high-resolution HLA genotyping to investigate patterns of TCR occurrence. Rather than using new phenotypic data, the later analysis identified candidate immune exposures from TCR beta sequences and from how often those sequences occurred across donors. In an earlier analysis of roughly 600 of the donors, high-throughput TCR beta sequencing was used to judge whether each TCR beta V gene segment behaved as functional or pseudogenic. Donor age, sex, ethnicity and CMV serostatus were compiled alongside the repertoire data. A later genetic analysis took genome-wide SNP genotypes for about 65% of the 666 donors and used that subset as a discovery cohort. All discovery cohort repertoires had been generated on a single sequencing platform. Class I and class II HLA loci were covered by the typing at four-digit resolution. Typing coverage differed by locus: A, B, C, DRB1 and DQB1 were typed in roughly 620-630 donors, DQA1 in about 510, DPA1 in approximately 610, and DPB1 in roughly 450. A handful of DR-DQ haplotypes were handled as single units for association and clustering because linkage in the cohort was strong. Among some 400 genotyped donors of the cohort, an average of roughly 230,000 unique TCR beta nucleotide sequences was sequenced per donor, of which approximately 18% were non-productive. Broader findings and caveats from the paper: V-gene and J-gene trimming of TCR beta chains was associated with a missense DCLRE1C variant in a later genetic analysis, and the association was replicated in an independent cohort. Only TCR beta chains were sequenced in this cohort, and the absence of alpha or paired-chain data limited detectable features. In vitro tests confirmed that a few of the cytomegalovirus-associated TCR beta chains recognize cytomegalovirus antigens. A further reported finding was that TCR beta sequences accurately predicted the HLA-A and HLA-B alleles for most subjects in the first cohort. According to a later genetic analysis, donors in an Asian-associated ancestry cluster had fewer N-insertions in productive TCRs than the approximately 630-donor mean. Most CMV-associated TCR beta chains appeared to be HLA-restricted in a later analysis, and the HLA associations seemed to be driven largely by CMV exposure. A later analysis found that TCR association rates varied across HLA loci, with DRB1 alleles showing the most associated TCRs and HLA-C alleles the fewest. The authors suggested that the approach could potentially be generalized to other disease states and immunological phenotypes. Broadly in line with IMGT annotations, most TCR beta V segments showed up in productive rearrangements about 87% or about 30% of the time in an earlier analysis of several hundred of the donors. Linkage disequilibrium might explain the correlated functional status among segregating V segments, but an unknown experimental factor could not be ruled out. In the study, around 150 TCR beta chains were listed as associated with cytomegalovirus. Because counts were too low, some 16 rarely observed V segments, including chromosome 9 orphons, were excluded from the earlier analysis of 587 of the donors. A cluster of highly shared sequence variants was judged likely to represent a technical artifact of the sequencing pipeline. Compared with equally common non-associated chains, HLA-associated TCR beta chains in a later analysis were more clonally expanded and had lower generation probabilities. The classifier was reported to diagnose cytomegalovirus status with high specificity and sensitivity in both the original cohort and the validation cohort. For the cohort, immune exposure information was limited to CMV serostatus. According to a later analysis, parvovirus B19, influenza, CMV and Epstein-Barr virus appeared linked to several top co-occurrence clusters. The 87-base-pair reads could not distinguish some IMGT-functional V segments, including TRBV6-2 and TRBV6-3, so those segments were excluded. Because HLA typing was missing for some donors at each locus, association tests included only the typed subset. Presence/absence analyses assumed roughly uniform sequencing depth across donors, an assumption that may not hold. Strong co-occurrence of HLA alleles, especially DR and DQ, made assigning TCR associations to individual alleles difficult. In a later analysis, over 15,000 TCR beta sequences were associated with specific HLA alleles at a false discovery rate of 0.05. Most TCR sequences were seen in very few donors, while some public TCRs were found in many individuals.

Note on this clone: The antigen this receptor binds is unknown. The sample holds no much larger clone one base away, and base qualities are not on file.

The receptor library was made with the immunoSEQ multiplex PCR assay. The multiplex PCR relied on a mix of 60 forward primers for TCR Vbeta segments and 13 reverse primers for TCR Jbeta segments. The CDR3 region of rearranged TCR beta genes was amplified from genomic DNA by a multiplex PCR assay. The amplified TCR beta libraries were sequenced on the Illumina HiSeq System as 87-base-pair reads. The authors' pipeline ran thus. A later analysis counted around 72 million unique TCR beta chains across the approximately 700 repertoires, and 9 million to 14 million of these chains were shared by at least two donors. A nearest-neighbor algorithm error-corrected the raw reads and collapsed the reads into unique sequences, merging closely related sequences to remove PCR and sequencing errors. Alignment of CDR3 sequences to IMGT reference sequences was used to assign V, D and J gene segments. Each retained sequence needed at least a six-nucleotide match to both a V gene segment and a J gene segment. Rearrangements were classified as productive when the CDR3 lacked stop codons and remained in frame with V and J, and all other rearrangements were classified as non-productive. Following IMGT convention, CDR3 was defined as the stretch from the second conserved V-encoded cysteine to the conserved J-encoded phenylalanine. Sequences without an unambiguous match to a single V gene segment were excluded from the earlier analysis of a few hundred of the donors. In an earlier analysis of 587 of the donors, a V segment was called functional when productive rearrangements were above 56.7%, and segregating when the standard deviation between donors exceeded 5%. A statistical classification framework was developed to diagnose cytomegalovirus status using the catalog of TCR beta chain sequences. V and J gene assignment, in a later analysis, came from comparing TCR nucleotide sequences with IMGT/GENE-DB human TR gene sequences. A later analysis assigned CDR3 sequences and most-parsimonious VDJ recombination scenarios with the TCRdist pipeline. In a later analysis, each TCR beta chain was defined by its CDR3 amino acid sequence together with its V-gene family, and reads without a unique V-gene family were excluded. As a way to deal with suspected cross-contamination and a sequencing artifact, a later analysis dropped 450 to 600 nucleotide sequences that were highly shared and had low generation probability. In a later analysis, a clonal expansion index was calculated for each public chain from normalized within-repertoire ranks of inferred template counts. A later analysis computed generation probabilities with a VDJ recombination model fitted to out-of-frame rearrangements, and checked the results against IGoR. In a later analysis, hypergeometric tests were used to score TCR-TCR, TCR-HLA and TCR-CMV co-occurrence, with a repertoire-size bias correction applied to TCR pairs. A later analysis estimated false discovery rates by permuting HLA or CMV assignments 20 times. In a later analysis, co-occurring TCRs were grouped using DBSCAN, and TCRdist sequence similarity was added for clustering within HLA-allele-positive subsets. Repertoires with fewer than 30,000 or more than 120,000 public chains were left out of co-occurrence clustering, as were five repertoires with anomalous nucleotide sharing. The clones in this table, taken by TCRdb from immuneACCESS, are in-frame only. Not every clone is retained; where verified, under half of the shortfall comes from an unresolved V gene, and the cause of the rest is unknown. V and J calls and clone size are copied from that table; D and trimming were computed from the DNA. For this sample there are more than 65,000 clones; almost 80% appear just once. The ten largest clonotypes hold around 22% of the sample.

The cohort consisted of 670 or so healthy bone marrow donors. At the time of sampling, every cohort member was nominally healthy, though immune exposures that went unrecorded were likely present. The donor tested CMV seropositive and was one of the 289 seropositive cohort members. Each donor provided a peripheral blood sample, and peripheral blood mononuclear cells were used for TCR beta sequencing. The Qiagen DNeasy Blood Extraction Kit was used to extract genomic DNA from the blood cell samples. CDR1 SGHNT and CDR2 YYREEE were looked up in the germline V gene (reference sequence). The CDR3 goes from the cysteine to the phenylalanine over 15 residues. The read is trimmed to its CDR3 DNA, 45 bases read in frame from base 1. Cut back by 3 bases and 4 bases, the V and J ends lie 16 bases apart.

The chain was built from TRBV5-4 and TRBJ1-2, with no confidently assigned D gene. Sequenced: PBMCs. The sequence was obtained from a woman aged 40-49 years in good health and CMV-seropositive. The sequence in DNA is TGTGCCAGCAGCTCGACGGGAGAACCTGTCTATGGCTACACCTTC. Its product reads: CASSSTGEPVYGYTF.